The present TCR beta chain was sequenced within a study of Graves' ophthalmopathy and Graves' hyperthyroidism (dated by TCRdb to 2016 to 2019). Concerning the study at large: Hyperthyroidism was defined as stable when no progression to ophthalmopathy occurred within 18 months of follow-up. Following sampling, methimazole starting at 30 mg daily was administered to hyperthyroidism patients, and high-dose intravenous methylprednisolone was administered to ophthalmopathy patients. The study used TCR beta repertoire signatures to distinguish Graves' ophthalmopathy from Graves' hyperthyroidism and to predict progression to ophthalmopathy. An independent validation cohort was composed of fewer than 20 hyperthyroidism patients and 17 patients who later progressed from hyperthyroidism to ophthalmopathy. A discovery set of 90 to 100 patients (around 40 ophthalmopathy, 55 to 65 stable hyperthyroidism) was enrolled to explore V-J signatures distinguishing ophthalmopathy from hyperthyroidism. In six hyperthyroidism patients, T-cell repertoires of thyroid tissue and blood were compared. In total, some 130 blood samples were TCR-sequenced: roughly 45 ophthalmopathy, approximately 80 hyperthyroidism and some 17 hyperthyroidism-to-ophthalmopathy patients.

Hyperthyroidism patients were newly diagnosed, were aged 18 to 65 years, and had a disease duration under 2 months. Patients with other autoimmune diseases, uncontrolled infections, pregnancy or lactation were excluded from the study. Diagnosis relied on clinical symptoms, serum thyroxine, TRAb, thyroid ultrasound and orbital computed tomography. Trizol reagent was used to extract the total RNA, and its quality was then checked on an Agilent 2100 Bioanalyzer. The V and J ends are trimmed by 2 bases and 4 bases, leaving 10 bases between them. The CDR3 runs 13 residues from the cysteine to the phenylalanine. This entry keeps only the CDR3 DNA: 39 bases, framed from base 1. The CDR1 and CDR2 encoded by the germline V gene are SGHDT and YYEEEE. Paper-wide results and their limitations: Sample size was not statistically predetermined, and group allocation was not concealed from the investigators. Most of the expanded thyroid clonotypes with a frequency above 0.001 were also detected in blood, and it was suggested that the thyroid immune response may be reflected by blood repertoires. In validation, the model predicted ophthalmopathy progression with less than 71% sensitivity and 72.22% specificity; fewer than 15 predicted patients were CT-confirmed with GO in a median of approximately 6.2 months. The 13-signature model separated ophthalmopathy from stable hyperthyroidism with approximately 90% sensitivity and around 84% specificity in cross-validation, and 80%/75% in the test set.

This clonotype was seen repeatedly, ten times or more. The antigen this receptor binds is unknown. Base qualities were left out, and no much larger clone turns up one base away. For repertoire sequencing, TCR beta CDR3 regions were amplified from RNA transcripts. The first round was an RT-PCR using HTBI primers with the Qiagen OneStep RT-PCR kit, and this first round was followed by a second-round multiplex PCR, then size selection and purification. Libraries were sequenced on an Illumina HiSeq2000 using paired-end 100 bp reads. Per the authors' processing: SOAPnuke was used to process the reads, throwing out any read that had adapters, had uncalled bases, had a mean Phred below 15, or lacked an exact constant-primer or identifier match. High-quality paired reads were merged with COPE v1.2.5. Clonotypes were defined as unique nucleotide sequences and were aligned to IMGT TRB V, D and J references using MiTCR v1.1. The analysis was limited to V-J combinations with a frequency above 0.0001, which together covered 99% to 99.2% of repertoires. For each V-J combination, a TCR clonal expansion and chaos score was defined as the ratio of F50 clonal expansion to chaos observed in the TCRdist matrix. Welch's t-statistics and random forest were used to reduce features to 13 V-J combinations, which were fed into a naive Bayes classifier. The similarity between thyroid and blood repertoires was quantified using the Morisita-Horn index. Using fastp at Q25 and MiXCR, TCRdb reprocessed the public reads and kept productive beta chains. Rows are unified per CDR3 protein, each entry keeping the most common DNA and genes. TCRdb, not the original authors, processed these V and J calls. The sample table contains around 590,000 distinct CDR3 sequences; only one count was recorded for less than 45% of them. The ten largest account for 4% to 5% of the sample.

The sequence was obtained from an adult man with Graves' hyperthyroidism. This chain is built from TRBV5-6 and TRBJ2-7, with the D gene too uncertain to name. Sequencing used peripheral blood or thyroid tissue (not recorded which). The CDR3 sequence is CASSLRVSYEQYF. The DNA is as follows: TGTGCCAGCAGCTTAAGGGTATCTTACGAGCAGTACTTC.